The entry below describes one TCR beta chain. Its antigen is unknown. The germline V gene encodes CDR1 SNHLY and CDR2 FYNNEI. V dropped 2 bases and J dropped 6 bases, with 11 bases sitting between them. This CDR3 has 13 amino acids. This entry is derived from a study of cytomegalovirus exposure and HLA in healthy donors. Study-level findings and limits: There was a cluster of highly shared sequence variants that was likely a sequencing artifact.

PCR involved 60 Vbeta and 13 Jbeta primers. TCRdb's table, derived via immunoSEQ multiplex PCR, lists solely in-frame clones and lacks some. Of 50,000 or so clones listed, 77% were seen once; the top ten hold 2.5% to 3%. This sequence was found in a woman aged 40 to 49 in good health and CMV-seropositive. V and J are TRBV2 and TRBJ2-7; perhaps TRBD2 as D (5 bases). The sequenced material came from PBMCs. DNA of the CDR3: TGTGCCAGCAGTGAATTGAGGAGCGGCGAGCAGTACTTC. Its protein product is CASSELRSGEQYF.